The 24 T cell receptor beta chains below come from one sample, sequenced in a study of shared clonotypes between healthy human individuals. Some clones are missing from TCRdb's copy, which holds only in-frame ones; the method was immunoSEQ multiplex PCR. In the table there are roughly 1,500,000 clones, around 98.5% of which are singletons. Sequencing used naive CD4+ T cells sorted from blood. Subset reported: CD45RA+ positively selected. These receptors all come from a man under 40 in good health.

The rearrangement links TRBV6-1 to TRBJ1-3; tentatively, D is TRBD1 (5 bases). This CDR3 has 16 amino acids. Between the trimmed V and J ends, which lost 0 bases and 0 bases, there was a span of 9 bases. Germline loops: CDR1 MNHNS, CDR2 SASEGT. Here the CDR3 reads CASSEARDSSGNTIYF. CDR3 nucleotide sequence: TGTGCCAGCAGTGAAGCGCGCGACAGCTCTGGAAACACCATATATTTT.

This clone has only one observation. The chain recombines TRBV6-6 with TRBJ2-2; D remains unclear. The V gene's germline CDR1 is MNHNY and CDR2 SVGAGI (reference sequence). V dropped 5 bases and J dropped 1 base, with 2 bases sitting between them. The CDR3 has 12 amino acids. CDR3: CASSMNTGELFF. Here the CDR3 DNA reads TGTGCCAGCAGTATGAACACCGGGGAGCTGTTTTTT.

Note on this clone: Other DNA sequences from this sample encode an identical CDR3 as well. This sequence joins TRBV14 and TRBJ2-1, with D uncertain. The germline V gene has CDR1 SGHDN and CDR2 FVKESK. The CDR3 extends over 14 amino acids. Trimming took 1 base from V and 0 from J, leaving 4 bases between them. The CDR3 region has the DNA TGTGCCAGCAGCCAAGGCAGCTCCTACAATGAGCAGTTCTTC. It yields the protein CASSQGSSYNEQFF.

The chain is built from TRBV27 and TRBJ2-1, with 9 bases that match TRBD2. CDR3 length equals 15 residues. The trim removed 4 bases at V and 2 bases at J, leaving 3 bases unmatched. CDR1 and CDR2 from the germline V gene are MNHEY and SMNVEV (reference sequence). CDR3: CASSSLAGTYNEQFF. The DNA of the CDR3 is TGTGCCAGCAGTTCCCTAGCGGGGACCTACAATGAGCAGTTCTTC.

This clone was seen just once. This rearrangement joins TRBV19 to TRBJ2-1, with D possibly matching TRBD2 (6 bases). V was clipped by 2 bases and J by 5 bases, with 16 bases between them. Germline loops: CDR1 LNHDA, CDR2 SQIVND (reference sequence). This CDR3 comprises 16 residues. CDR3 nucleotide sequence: TGTGCCAGTAGTATAACCCGGACCGGAGGGAACAATGAGCAGTTCTTC. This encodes CASSITRTGGNNEQFF.

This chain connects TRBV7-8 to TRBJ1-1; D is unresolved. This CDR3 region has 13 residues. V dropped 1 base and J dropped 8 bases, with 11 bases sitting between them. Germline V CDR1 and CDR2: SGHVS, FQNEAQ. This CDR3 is CASSLVGSGEAFF. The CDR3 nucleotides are TGTGCCAGCAGCTTAGTCGGCTCGGGGGAAGCTTTCTTT.

Written as DNA, the CDR3 is TGTGCCAGCAGCTTGGGGGCGGGAGTAGACTACGAGCAGTACTTC. Protein product: CASSLGAGVDYEQYF. This chain connects TRBV7-9 to TRBJ2-7; a possible D gene is TRBD2 (7 bases). Germline V CDR1 and CDR2: SEHNR, FQNEAQ (reference sequence). The CDR3 contains 15 residues. V lost 3 bases and J lost 3, with 15 bases in between.

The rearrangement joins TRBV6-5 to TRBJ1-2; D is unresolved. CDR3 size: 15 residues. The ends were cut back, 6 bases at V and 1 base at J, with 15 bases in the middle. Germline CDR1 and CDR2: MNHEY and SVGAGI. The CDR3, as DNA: TGTGCCAGCAGACAGTTACTTTTAGGTAACTATGGCTACACCTTC. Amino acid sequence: CASRQLLLGNYGYTF.

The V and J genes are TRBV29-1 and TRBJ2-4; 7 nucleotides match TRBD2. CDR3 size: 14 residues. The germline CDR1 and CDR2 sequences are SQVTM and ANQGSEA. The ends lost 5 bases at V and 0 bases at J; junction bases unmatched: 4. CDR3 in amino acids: CSVLGGEAKNIQYF. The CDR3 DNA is TGCAGCGTTCTGGGAGGGGAAGCCAAAAACATTCAGTACTTC.

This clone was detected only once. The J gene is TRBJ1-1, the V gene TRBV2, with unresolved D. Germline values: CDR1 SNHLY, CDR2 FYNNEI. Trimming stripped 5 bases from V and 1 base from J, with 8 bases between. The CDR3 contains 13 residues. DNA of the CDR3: TGTGCCAGCAGTTCACAGACGAACACTGAAGCTTTCTTT. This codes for CASSSQTNTEAFF.

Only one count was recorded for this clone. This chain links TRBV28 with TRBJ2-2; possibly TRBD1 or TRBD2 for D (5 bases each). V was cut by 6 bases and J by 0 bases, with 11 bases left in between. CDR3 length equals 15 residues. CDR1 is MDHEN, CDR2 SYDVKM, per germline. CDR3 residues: CASRAGTSNTGELFF. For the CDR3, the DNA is TGTGCCAGCAGAGCCGGGACGTCGAACACCGGGGAGCTGTTTTTT.

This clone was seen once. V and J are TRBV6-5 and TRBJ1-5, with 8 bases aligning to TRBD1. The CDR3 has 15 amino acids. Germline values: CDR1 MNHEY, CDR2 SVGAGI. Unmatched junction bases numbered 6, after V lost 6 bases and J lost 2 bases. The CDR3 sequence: CASRETGERNQPQHF. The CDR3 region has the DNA TGTGCCAGCAGAGAGACAGGGGAACGCAATCAGCCCCAGCATTTT.

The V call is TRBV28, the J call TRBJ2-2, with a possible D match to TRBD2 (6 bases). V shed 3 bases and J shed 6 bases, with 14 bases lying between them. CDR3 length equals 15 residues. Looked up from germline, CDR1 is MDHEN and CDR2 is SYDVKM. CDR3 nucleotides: TGTGCCAGCAGTTTGGACGCACCGGGGGCCGGGGAGCTGTTTTTT. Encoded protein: CASSLDAPGAGELFF.

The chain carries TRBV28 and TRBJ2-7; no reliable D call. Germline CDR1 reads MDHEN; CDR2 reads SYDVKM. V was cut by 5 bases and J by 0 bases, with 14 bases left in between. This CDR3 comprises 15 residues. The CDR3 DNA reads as TGTGCCAGCAGTCAAACCGGGTTCGCCTCCTACGAGCAGTACTTC. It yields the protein CASSQTGFASYEQYF.

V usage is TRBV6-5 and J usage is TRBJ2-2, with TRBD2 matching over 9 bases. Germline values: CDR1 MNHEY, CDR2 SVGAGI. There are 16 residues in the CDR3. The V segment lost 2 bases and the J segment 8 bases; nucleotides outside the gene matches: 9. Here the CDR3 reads CASSYQREANAGELFF. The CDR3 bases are TGTGCCAGCAGTTACCAGCGGGAGGCAAACGCGGGGGAGCTGTTTTTT.

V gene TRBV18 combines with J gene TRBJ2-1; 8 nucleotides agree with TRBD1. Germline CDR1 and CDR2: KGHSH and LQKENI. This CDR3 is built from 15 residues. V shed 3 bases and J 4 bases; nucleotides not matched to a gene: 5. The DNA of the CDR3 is TGTGCCAGCTCACCTAGGACAGGGAAGTACAATGAGCAGTTCTTC. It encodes CASSPRTGKYNEQFF.

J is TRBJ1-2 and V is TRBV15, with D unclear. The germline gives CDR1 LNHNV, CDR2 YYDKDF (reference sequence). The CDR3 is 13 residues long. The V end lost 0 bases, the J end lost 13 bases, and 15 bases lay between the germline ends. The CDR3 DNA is TGTGCCACCAGCAGAGAATTGGATCAAAAGCTCACCTTC. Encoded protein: CATSRELDQKLTF.

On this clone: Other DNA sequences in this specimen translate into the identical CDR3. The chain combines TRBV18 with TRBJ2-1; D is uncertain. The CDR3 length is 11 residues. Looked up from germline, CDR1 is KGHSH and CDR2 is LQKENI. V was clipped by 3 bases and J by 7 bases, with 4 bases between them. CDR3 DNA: TGTGCCAGCTCACCGAAGAATGAGCAGTTCTTC. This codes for CASSPKNEQFF.

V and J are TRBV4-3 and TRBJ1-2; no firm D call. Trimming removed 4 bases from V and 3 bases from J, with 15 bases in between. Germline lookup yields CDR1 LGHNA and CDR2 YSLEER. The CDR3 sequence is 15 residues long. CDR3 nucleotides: TGCGCCAGCAGCCGCCGCCGGGCGGCGGACTATGGCTACACCTTC. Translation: CASSRRRAADYGYTF.

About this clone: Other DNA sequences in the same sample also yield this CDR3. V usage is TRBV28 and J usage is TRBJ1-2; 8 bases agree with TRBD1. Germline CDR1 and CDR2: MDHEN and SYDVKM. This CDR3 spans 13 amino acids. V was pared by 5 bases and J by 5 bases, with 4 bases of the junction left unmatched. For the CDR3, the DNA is TGTGCCAGCAGTCCGGACAGGGAGTATGGCTACACCTTC. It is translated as CASSPDREYGYTF.

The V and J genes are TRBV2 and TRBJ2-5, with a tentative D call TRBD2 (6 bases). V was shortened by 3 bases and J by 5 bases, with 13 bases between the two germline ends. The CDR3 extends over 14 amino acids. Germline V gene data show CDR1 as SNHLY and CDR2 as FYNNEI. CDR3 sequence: CASSDRLRDETQYF. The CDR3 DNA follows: TGTGCCAGCAGTGACCGTTTGCGGGACGAGACCCAGTACTTC.

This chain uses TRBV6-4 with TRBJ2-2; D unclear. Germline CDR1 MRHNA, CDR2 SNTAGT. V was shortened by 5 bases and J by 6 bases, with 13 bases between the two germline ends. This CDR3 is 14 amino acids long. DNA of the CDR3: TGTGCCAGCAGTCTGGGCCCCGGCGCCGGGGAGCTGTTTTTT. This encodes CASSLGPGAGELFF.

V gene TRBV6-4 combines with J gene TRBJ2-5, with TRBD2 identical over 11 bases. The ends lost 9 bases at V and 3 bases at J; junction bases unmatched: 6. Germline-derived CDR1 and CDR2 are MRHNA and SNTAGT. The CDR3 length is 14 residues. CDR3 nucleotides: TGTGCCAGTTTCGCTAGCGGGAGGAAAGAGACCCAGTACTTC. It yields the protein CASFASGRKETQYF.

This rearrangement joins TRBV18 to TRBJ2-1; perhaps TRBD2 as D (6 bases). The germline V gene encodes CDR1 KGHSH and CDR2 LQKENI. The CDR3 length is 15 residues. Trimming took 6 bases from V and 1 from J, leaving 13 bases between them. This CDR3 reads CASSPGERSYNEQFF. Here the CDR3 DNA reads TGTGCCAGCTCGCCGGGGGAGAGGTCCTACAATGAGCAGTTCTTC.